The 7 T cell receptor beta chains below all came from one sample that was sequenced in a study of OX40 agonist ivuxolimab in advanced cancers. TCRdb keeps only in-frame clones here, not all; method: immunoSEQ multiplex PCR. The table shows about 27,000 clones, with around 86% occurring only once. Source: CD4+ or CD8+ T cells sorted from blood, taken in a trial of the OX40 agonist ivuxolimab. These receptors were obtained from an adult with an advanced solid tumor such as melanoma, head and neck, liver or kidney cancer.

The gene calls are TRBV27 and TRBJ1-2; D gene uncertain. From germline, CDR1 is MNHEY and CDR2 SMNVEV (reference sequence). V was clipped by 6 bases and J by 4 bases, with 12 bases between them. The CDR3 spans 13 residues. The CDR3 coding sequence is TGTGCCAGCAGACTAGGTCGCAGCTATGGCTACACCTTC. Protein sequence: CASRLGRSYGYTF.

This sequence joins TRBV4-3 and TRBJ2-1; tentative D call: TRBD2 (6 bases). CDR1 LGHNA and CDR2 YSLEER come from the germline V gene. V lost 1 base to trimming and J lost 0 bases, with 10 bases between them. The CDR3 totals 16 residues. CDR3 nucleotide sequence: TGCGCCAGCAGCCAAGTCTTGGGGGGCTCCTACAATGAGCAGTTCTTC. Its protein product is CASSQVLGGSYNEQFF.

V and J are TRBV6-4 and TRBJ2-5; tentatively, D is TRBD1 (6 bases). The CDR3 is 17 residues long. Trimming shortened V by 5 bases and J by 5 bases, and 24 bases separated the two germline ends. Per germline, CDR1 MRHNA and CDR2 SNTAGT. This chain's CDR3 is CASSSRTRQAERETQYF. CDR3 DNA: TGTGCCAGCAGTTCCCGGACGCGACAGGCGGAAAGGGAGACCCAGTACTTC.

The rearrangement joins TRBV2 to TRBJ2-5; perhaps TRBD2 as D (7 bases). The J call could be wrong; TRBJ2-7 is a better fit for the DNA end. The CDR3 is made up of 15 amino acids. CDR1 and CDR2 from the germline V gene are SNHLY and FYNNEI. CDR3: CASSDSRGAYDEQYF. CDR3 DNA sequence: TGTGCCAGCAGTGATTCACGGGGGGCGTACGACGAGCAGTACTTC.

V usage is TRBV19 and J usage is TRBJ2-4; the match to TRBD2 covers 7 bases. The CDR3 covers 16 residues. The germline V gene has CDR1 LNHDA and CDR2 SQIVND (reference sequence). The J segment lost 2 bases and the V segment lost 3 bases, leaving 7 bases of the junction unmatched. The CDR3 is CASSIGGSGTKNIQYF. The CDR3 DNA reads TGTGCCAGTAGTATTGGCGGGAGCGGGACCAAAAACATTCAGTACTTC. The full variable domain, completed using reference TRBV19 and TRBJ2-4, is DGGITQSPKYLFRKEGQNVTLSCEQNLNHDAMYWYRQDPGQGLRLIYYSQIVNDFQKGDIAEGYSVSREKKESFPLTVTSAQKNPTAFYLCASSIGGSGTKNIQYFGAGTRLSVL.

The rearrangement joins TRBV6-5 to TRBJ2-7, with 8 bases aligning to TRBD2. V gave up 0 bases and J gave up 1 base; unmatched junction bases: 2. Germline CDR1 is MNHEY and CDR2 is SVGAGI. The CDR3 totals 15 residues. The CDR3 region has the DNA TGTGCCAGCAGTTACTCAAGCGGGAGTTCCTACGAGCAGTACTTC. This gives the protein CASSYSSGSSYEQYF.

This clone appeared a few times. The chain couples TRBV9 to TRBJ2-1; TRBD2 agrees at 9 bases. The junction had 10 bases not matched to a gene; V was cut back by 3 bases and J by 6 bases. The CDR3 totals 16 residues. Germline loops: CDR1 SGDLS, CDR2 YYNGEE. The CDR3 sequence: CASSALAGEFGNEQFF. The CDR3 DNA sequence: TGTGCCAGCAGCGCCTTAGCGGGAGAGTTTGGCAATGAGCAGTTCTTC. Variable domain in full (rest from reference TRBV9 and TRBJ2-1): DSGVTQTPKHLITATGQRVTLRCSPRSGDLSVYWYQQSLDQGLQFLIQYYNGEERAKGNILERFSAQQFPDLHSELNLSSLELGDSALYFCASSALAGEFGNEQFFGPGTRLTVL.